A single sample is the source of the 27 T cell receptor beta chains below, sequenced in a study of early T cells in non-severe SARS-CoV-2 infection. MiXCR, applied by TCRdb to the 5' RACE reads, yields one record per CDR3 protein. The table shows approximately 97,000 distinct CDR3 sequences, with around 10% occurring only once. The sample in question was whole blood, obtained at baseline. The receptors here all came from an adult who was a healthcare worker with PCR-confirmed SARS-CoV-2 infection or an uninfected control (not recorded which).

The J gene is TRBJ2-2, the V gene TRBV7-9; a possible D gene is TRBD1 (6 bases). Germline V gene sequence: CDR1 SEHNR, CDR2 FQNEAQ (reference sequence). The CDR3 has 14 amino acids. Trimming left V 6 bases short and J 3 bases short, with 11 bases between. CDR3 DNA sequence: TGTGCCAGCAGACCGGACAGACACACCGGGGAGCTGTTTTTT. Amino acids: CASRPDRHTGELFF.

This clonotype was observed many times. V usage is TRBV30 and J usage is TRBJ2-7, with no clear D. The V gene lost 0 bases and the J gene lost 4 bases, with 4 bases spanning the gap. The CDR3 runs to 11 residues. Germline assignment: CDR1 GTSNPN and CDR2 SVGIG (reference sequence). The CDR3 reads CAWSVRYEQYF. CDR3 nucleotides: TGTGCCTGGAGTGTAAGATACGAGCAGTACTTC.

The chain couples TRBV29-1 to TRBJ2-5, with D perhaps TRBD2 (5 bases). There are 17 residues in the CDR3. Germline-derived CDR1 and CDR2 are SQVTM and ANQGSEA. Deletions cut 6 bases from V and 2 bases from J, with 25 bases between. The CDR3 spells CSVEQLGPQVSQETQYF. The CDR3 DNA follows: TGCAGCGTCGAGCAACTAGGGCCTCAGGTGTCTCAAGAGACCCAGTACTTC.

This rearrangement joins TRBV20-1 to TRBJ1-2, with D possibly being TRBD1 (5 bases). Germline CDR1 is DFQATT and CDR2 is SNEGSKA (reference sequence). This CDR3 is built from 12 residues. The V end was cut by 5 bases, the J end by 7 bases, with 14 bases between. The CDR3 sequence: CSAPDSGSGYTF. CDR3 bases: TGCAGTGCTCCCGACAGCGGGTCTGGCTACACCTTC.

The V gene is TRBV5-1, the J gene TRBJ2-7; TRBD2 is a possible D gene (6 bases). Germline-derived CDR1 and CDR2 are SGHRS and YFSETQ. The CDR3 has 15 residues. V was clipped by 4 bases and J by 5 bases, with 19 bases between them. The CDR3 region has the DNA TGCGCCAGCAGCCAGGGAGGCACCCCCCCGAACGAGCAGTACTTC. It is translated as CASSQGGTPPNEQYF.

This clonotype was counted a few times. The genes are TRBV3-1 and TRBJ2-5; no reliable D call. The germline V gene encodes CDR1 LGHDT and CDR2 YNNKEL (reference sequence). Trimming stripped 3 bases from V and 1 base from J, with 15 bases between. CDR3 length: 16 amino acids. CDR3 bases: TGTGCCAGCAGCCAGTCCGGATGGGGAACCCAAGAGACCCAGTACTTC. Translated, it gives CASSQSGWGTQETQYF.

Ten or more counts support this clonotype. This chain connects TRBV20-1 to TRBJ2-3; D is undetermined. The CDR3 length is 14 residues. Trimming left V 5 bases short and J 0 bases short, with 12 bases between. The germline V gene has CDR1 DFQATT and CDR2 SNEGSKA (reference sequence). The CDR3 coding sequence is TGCAGTGCTGAGTGGTCACCTAGCACAGATACGCAGTATTTT. Its protein is CSAEWSPSTDTQYF.

This clonotype was counted at least ten times. V is TRBV11-2 and J is TRBJ2-1, with 10 bases identical to TRBD1. The CDR3 is made up of 16 amino acids. The germline CDR1 and CDR2 sequences are SGHAT and FQNNGV. V shed 3 bases, J shed 6 bases, and the junction held 8 bases outside the gene matches. For the CDR3, the DNA is TGTGCCAGCAGCTTTGGACAGGGGGTTTCCAGCAATGAGCAGTTCTTC. Its protein is CASSFGQGVSSNEQFF. Supplemented by reference TRBV11-2 and TRBJ2-1, the full variable domain reads EAGVAQSPRYKIIEKRQSVAFWCNPISGHATLYWYQQILGQGPKLLIQFQNNGVVDDSQLPKDRFSAERLKGVDSTLKIQPAKLEDSAVYLCASSFGQGVSSNEQFFGPGTRLTVL.

This chain connects TRBV4-1 to TRBJ1-5, with TRBD1 matching 9 bases. Germline assignment: CDR1 MGHRA and CDR2 YSYEKL. The CDR3 length is 14 residues. V shed 3 bases, J shed 7 bases, and the junction held 4 bases outside the gene matches. DNA for the CDR3: TGCGCCAGCAGCCAGGGACAGGGAGGACAGCCCCAGCATTTT. Translating gives CASSQGQGGQPQHF.

This clonotype was seen many times. The chain joins TRBV24-1 to TRBJ1-2; D is unclear. Per germline, CDR1 KGHDR and CDR2 SFDVKD. Trimming cost V 7 bases and J 3 bases, with 11 bases left between them. The CDR3 runs 13 residues. CDR3 nucleotide sequence: TGTGCCACCAGGCGTAACGGGGACTATGGCTACACCTTC. Translation gives CATRRNGDYGYTF.

This clonotype came up a few times. The chain recombines TRBV9 with TRBJ2-2; unclear D gene. The CDR3 loop spans 17 amino acids. In germline, CDR1 is SGDLS, CDR2 YYNGEE. The V end was cut by 0 bases, the J end by 0 bases, with 12 bases between. The CDR3 DNA reads TGTGCCAGCAGCGTAGCCCCCCTGCATTCGAACACCGGGGAGCTGTTTTTT. Translated: CASSVAPLHSNTGELFF.

The genes are TRBV11-2 and TRBJ2-3; D gene ambiguous. V lost 1 base, J lost 11 bases, and 19 bases lay in between. The CDR3 totals 15 residues. CDR1 is SGHAT and CDR2 is FQNNGV in the germline V gene. The CDR3 loop is CASSLGPDGAIMQYF. CDR3 coding DNA: TGTGCCAGCAGCTTAGGTCCCGACGGTGCCATCATGCAGTATTTT.

On this clonotype itself: This may stem from a read error, because a much larger clone lies one nucleotide away. The V gene is TRBV7-6, the J gene TRBJ2-1, with D perhaps TRBD2 (5 bases). The germline V gene has CDR1 SGHVS and CDR2 FNYEAQ. Trimming removed 6 bases from V and 6 bases from J, with 12 bases in between. The CDR3 sequence is 13 residues long. DNA of the CDR3: TGTGCCAGCAGTTCTGACGGGGTCAATGAGCAGTTCTTC. It is translated as CASSSDGVNEQFF.

In its sample, this clonotype was seen a few times. The chain joins TRBV4-3 to TRBJ2-2; TRBD2 aligns across 14 bases. The germline CDR1 and CDR2 sequences are LGHNA and YSLEER. This CDR3 is built from 16 residues. Trimming at V came to 3 bases and at J to 5 bases, leaving 2 bases not matched to a gene. CDR3 DNA sequence: TGCGCCAGCAGCCAGGGGACTAGCGGGAGTACCGGGGAGCTGTTTTTT. Its translation is CASSQGTSGSTGELFF.

This clonotype came up a few times. The V and J genes are TRBV7-2 and TRBJ2-1, with TRBD2 matching over 10 bases. This CDR3 comprises 13 residues. The V gene's germline CDR1 is SGHTA and CDR2 FQGNSA. With V trimmed by 6 bases and J by 6 bases, 2 bases remained unmatched. The CDR3 here is CASRTSGTNEQFF. CDR3 nucleotide sequence: TGTGCCAGCAGAACTAGCGGGACCAATGAGCAGTTCTTC.

This clonotype was seen ten or more times. V is TRBV11-2 and J is TRBJ2-1; 7 bases match TRBD1. The J segment lost 2 bases and the V segment lost 4 bases, leaving 5 bases of the junction unmatched. In germline, CDR1 is SGHAT, CDR2 FQNNGV. The CDR3 is 15 residues long. CDR3 sequence reads: CASSSRGQTYNEQFF. In DNA form, the CDR3 reads TGTGCCAGCAGCTCTCGGGGACAGACCTACAATGAGCAGTTCTTC.

This clonotype was recorded many times. V and J are TRBV5-1 and TRBJ1-4; 8 positions match TRBD1. The J segment lost 7 bases and the V segment lost 3 bases, leaving 11 bases of the junction unmatched. The CDR3 has 16 residues. The germline V gene encodes CDR1 SGHRS and CDR2 YFSETQ. The CDR3 nucleotides read TGCGCCAGCAGCTCCGGACAGGGCGCCTCGGTTGAAAAACTGTTTTTT. Its protein is CASSSGQGASVEKLFF.

The rearrangement joins TRBV11-2 to TRBJ2-5, with D maybe TRBD2 (5 bases). The CDR3 is 13 amino acids. In germline, CDR1 is SGHAT, CDR2 FQNNGV. Trimming removed 2 bases from V and 4 bases from J, with 8 bases in between. In nucleotides, the CDR3 is TGTGCCAGCAGCTTAATAGCGAGAGAGACCCAGTACTTC. The encoded protein is CASSLIARETQYF. The full variable domain, with the rest looked up from reference TRBV11-2 and TRBJ2-5, is EAGVAQSPRYKIIEKRQSVAFWCNPISGHATLYWYQQILGQGPKLLIQFQNNGVVDDSQLPKDRFSAERLKGVDSTLKIQPAKLEDSAVYLCASSLIARETQYFGPGTRLLVL.

This clonotype has a handful of counts. The chain carries TRBV7-6 and TRBJ2-7; D call uncertain. The CDR3 has 15 amino acids. The germline V gene encodes CDR1 SGHVS and CDR2 FNYEAQ. V gave up 2 bases and J gave up 4 bases, with 15 bases separating them. The CDR3 bases are TGTGCCAGCAGCTTAAGATCTGGGCAAGGGTACGAGCAGTACTTC. It yields the protein CASSLRSGQGYEQYF.

The V gene is TRBV5-1, the J gene TRBJ2-5; D remains ambiguous. Germline V CDR1 and CDR2: SGHRS, YFSETQ. There are 13 residues in the CDR3. V was shortened by 1 base and J by 5 bases, with 9 bases between the two germline ends. CDR3 bases: TGCGCCAGCAGCTTGATAGGATCGGAGACCCAGTACTTC. It encodes CASSLIGSETQYF.

This clonotype was counted a few times. The chain employs TRBV4-3 and TRBJ1-5; D unclear. CDR3 length equals 14 residues. V lost 1 base, J lost 3 bases, and 7 bases lay in between. From germline, CDR1 is LGHNA and CDR2 YSLEER. CDR3 bases: TGCGCCAGCAGCCAAGTCAGGTACAATCAGCCCCAGCATTTT. Its protein is CASSQVRYNQPQHF.

In this sample, this clonotype turned up once. This chain joins TRBV27 and TRBJ1-6, with D unclear. The germline V and J ends were trimmed by 8 bases and 13 bases, with 9 bases remaining between them. The germline V gene has CDR1 MNHEY and CDR2 SMNVEV (reference sequence). The CDR3 has 10 amino acids. In DNA form, the CDR3 reads TGTGCCAGCGGTGGGAACCCCCTCCACTTT. This codes for CASGGNPLHF.

This chain uses TRBV7-6 with TRBJ1-1, with 12 bases that match TRBD1. J gave up 0 bases and V 3 bases, and 11 bases lay outside the gene matches. The CDR3 covers 19 residues. The germline gives CDR1 SGHVS, CDR2 FNYEAQ. This CDR3 is CASSFLGGTGGDVNTEAFF. DNA for the CDR3: TGTGCCAGCAGCTTTCTAGGTGGGACAGGGGGCGATGTGAACACTGAAGCTTTCTTT.

This clonotype was picked up a small number of times. The chain uses TRBV20-1 and TRBJ2-3; D may be TRBD1 (6 bases). This CDR3 comprises 18 residues. Germline-derived CDR1 and CDR2 are DFQATT and SNEGSKA (reference sequence). V was cut by 1 base and J by 5 bases, with 25 bases left in between. The CDR3: CSARVPSRRGGAQDTQYF. Here the CDR3 DNA reads TGCAGTGCTAGAGTCCCATCTAGACGAGGGGGAGCCCAAGATACGCAGTATTTT.

This clonotype was recorded many times. The rearrangement joins TRBV29-1 to TRBJ2-5; TRBD1 matches 7 bases. Trimming at V came to 6 bases and at J to 1 base, leaving 2 bases not matched to a gene. The CDR3 is 12 residues long. Germline CDR1 is SQVTM and CDR2 is ANQGSEA. CDR3 sequence: CSVTGIQETQYF. DNA for the CDR3: TGCAGCGTGACAGGGATCCAAGAGACCCAGTACTTC.

In its sample, this clonotype was seen a few times. This chain uses TRBV7-8 with TRBJ1-1; tentatively, D is TRBD1 (5 bases). Germline values: CDR1 SGHVS, CDR2 FQNEAQ. The CDR3 is made up of 14 amino acids. V was shortened by 1 base and J by 6 bases, with 12 bases between the two germline ends. The CDR3 sequence is CASSLGLRGSEAFF. The CDR3 region has the DNA TGTGCCAGCAGCTTAGGATTGCGGGGGTCTGAAGCTTTCTTT.

This clonotype was detected a few times. The CDR3 loop is CASSLGQTYTEAFF. CDR3 nucleotide sequence: TGTGCCAGCAGCTTAGGCCAAACCTACACTGAAGCTTTCTTT. The chain has TRBV5-5 and TRBJ1-1; D ambiguous. Trimming left V 2 bases short and J 3 bases short, with 11 bases between. The germline CDR1 and CDR2 sequences are SGHKS and YYEKEE (reference sequence). The CDR3 spans 14 residues.